These 3 T cell receptor beta chains were all obtained from the same sample, sequenced in a study of identical twins. TCRdb passed the 5' RACE reads through MiXCR, listing each CDR3 protein once. The table shows approximately 690,000 distinct CDR3 sequences, with 6.1% occurring only once. The sequencing sample was made of naive T cells sorted from blood. All receptors derive from a young man in good health.

The CDR3 loop is CASSPWDNSNQPQHF. Written as DNA, the CDR3 is TGTGCCAGCAGTCCATGGGACAATAGCAATCAGCCCCAGCATTTT. This chain links TRBV12-3 or TRBV12-4 with TRBJ1-5; D perhaps matches TRBD1 (6 bases). This CDR3 has 15 residues. The V end lost 5 bases, the J end lost 0 bases, and 11 bases lay between the germline ends.

This chain joins TRBV7-8 and TRBJ1-1, with unresolved D. This CDR3 has 17 amino acids. Per the germline V gene, CDR1 is SGHVS and CDR2 is FQNEAQ. V dropped 2 bases and J dropped 1 base, with 17 bases sitting between them. The chain's CDR3 is CASSLRFLRDQNTEAFF. In DNA, the CDR3 is TGTGCCAGCAGCTTAAGGTTTTTGCGGGATCAGAACACTGAAGCTTTCTTT. Filled out from reference TRBV7-8 and TRBJ1-1, the complete variable domain reads GAGVSQSPRYKVAKRGQDVALRCDPISGHVSLFWYQQALGQGPEFLTYFQNEAQLDKSGLPSDRFFAERPEGSVSTLKIQRTQQEDSAVYLCASSLRFLRDQNTEAFFGQGTRLTVV.

This rearrangement joins TRBV29-1 to TRBJ1-1; possible D gene TRBD1, 6 bases. CDR1 SQVTM and CDR2 ANQGSEA come from the germline V gene. CDR3 length: 14 amino acids. V lost 4 bases and J lost 0, with 12 bases in between. The CDR3 bases are TGCAGCGTTGTCGGGGGCGCGGTGAACACTGAAGCTTTCTTT. It encodes CSVVGGAVNTEAFF.